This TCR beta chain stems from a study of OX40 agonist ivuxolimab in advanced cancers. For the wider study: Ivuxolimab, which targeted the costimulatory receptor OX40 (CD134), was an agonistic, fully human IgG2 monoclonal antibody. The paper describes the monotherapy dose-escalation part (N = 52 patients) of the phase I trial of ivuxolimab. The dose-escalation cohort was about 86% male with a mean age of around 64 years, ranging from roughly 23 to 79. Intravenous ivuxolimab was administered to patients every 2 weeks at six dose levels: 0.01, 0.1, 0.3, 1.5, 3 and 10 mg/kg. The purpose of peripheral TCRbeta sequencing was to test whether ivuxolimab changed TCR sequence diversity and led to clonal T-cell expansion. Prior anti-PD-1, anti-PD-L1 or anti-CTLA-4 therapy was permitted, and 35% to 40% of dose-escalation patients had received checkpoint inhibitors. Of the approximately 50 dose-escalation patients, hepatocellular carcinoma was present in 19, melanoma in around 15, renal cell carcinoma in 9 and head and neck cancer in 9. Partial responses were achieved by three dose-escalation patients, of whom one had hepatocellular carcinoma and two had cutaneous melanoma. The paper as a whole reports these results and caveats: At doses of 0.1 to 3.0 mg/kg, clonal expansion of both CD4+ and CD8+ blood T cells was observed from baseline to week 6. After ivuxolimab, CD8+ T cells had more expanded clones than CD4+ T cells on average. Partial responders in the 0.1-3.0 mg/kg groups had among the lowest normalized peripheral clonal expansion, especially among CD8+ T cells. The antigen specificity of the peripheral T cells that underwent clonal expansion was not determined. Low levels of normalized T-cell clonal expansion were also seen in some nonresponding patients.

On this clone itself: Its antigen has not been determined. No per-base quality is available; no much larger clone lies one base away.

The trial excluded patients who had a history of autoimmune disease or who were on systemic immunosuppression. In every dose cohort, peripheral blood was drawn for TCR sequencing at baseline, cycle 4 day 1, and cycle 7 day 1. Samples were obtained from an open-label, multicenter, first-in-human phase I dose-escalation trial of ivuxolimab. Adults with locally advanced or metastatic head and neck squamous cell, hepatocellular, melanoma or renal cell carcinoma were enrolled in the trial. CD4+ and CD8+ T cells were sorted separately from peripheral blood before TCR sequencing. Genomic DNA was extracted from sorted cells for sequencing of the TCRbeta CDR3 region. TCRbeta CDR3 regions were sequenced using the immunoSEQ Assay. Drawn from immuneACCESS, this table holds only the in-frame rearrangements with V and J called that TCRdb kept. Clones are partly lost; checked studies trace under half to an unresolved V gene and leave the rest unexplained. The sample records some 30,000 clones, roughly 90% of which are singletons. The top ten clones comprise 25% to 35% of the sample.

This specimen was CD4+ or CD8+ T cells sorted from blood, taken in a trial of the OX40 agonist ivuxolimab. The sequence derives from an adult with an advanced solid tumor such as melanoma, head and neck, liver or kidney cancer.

The sequenced DNA: TGTGCCTGGAGTGTACTAGCGGGAGACACCGGGGAGCTGTTTTTT. It translates to CAWSVLAGDTGELFF. The receptor chain draws on TRBV30 and TRBJ2-2; 11 junctional bases match TRBD2. CDR1 GTSNPN and CDR2 SVGIG are derived from the germline V gene (reference sequence). Germline trimming: 0 bases from V, 3 bases from J; junction bases outside gene matches: 0. From the cysteine through the phenylalanine, the CDR3 covers 15 amino acids. The CDR3 DNA has 45 bases and is translated from base 1.